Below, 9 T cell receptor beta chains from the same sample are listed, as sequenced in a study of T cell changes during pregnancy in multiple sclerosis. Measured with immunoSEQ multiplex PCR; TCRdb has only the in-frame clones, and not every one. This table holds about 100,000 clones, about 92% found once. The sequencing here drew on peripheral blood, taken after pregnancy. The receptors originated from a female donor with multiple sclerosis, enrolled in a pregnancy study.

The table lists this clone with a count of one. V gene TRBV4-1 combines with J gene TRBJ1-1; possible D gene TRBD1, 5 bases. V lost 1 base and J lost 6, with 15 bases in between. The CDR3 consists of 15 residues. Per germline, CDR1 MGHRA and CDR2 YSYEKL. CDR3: CASSQAKERRAEAFF. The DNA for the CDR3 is TGCGCCAGCAGCCAAGCAAAGGAGCGCAGGGCTGAAGCTTTCTTT.

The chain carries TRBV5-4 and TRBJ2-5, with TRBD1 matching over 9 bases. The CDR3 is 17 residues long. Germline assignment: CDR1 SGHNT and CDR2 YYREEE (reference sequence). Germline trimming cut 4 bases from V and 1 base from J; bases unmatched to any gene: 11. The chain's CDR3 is CASSPLGGQGLQETQYF. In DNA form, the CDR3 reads TGTGCCAGCAGCCCCCTTGGGGGACAGGGCCTCCAAGAGACCCAGTACTTC.

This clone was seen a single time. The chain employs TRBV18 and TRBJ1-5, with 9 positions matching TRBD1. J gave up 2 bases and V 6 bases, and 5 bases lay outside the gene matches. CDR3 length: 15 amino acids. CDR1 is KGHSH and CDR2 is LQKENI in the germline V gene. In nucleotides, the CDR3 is TGTGCCAGCTCGCCGGACAGGGGTGGCAATCAGCCCCAGCATTTT. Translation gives CASSPDRGGNQPQHF. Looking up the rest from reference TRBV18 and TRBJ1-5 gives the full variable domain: NAGVMQNPRHLVRRRGQEARLRCSPMKGHSHVYWYRQLPEEGLKFMVYLQKENIIDESGMPKERFSAEFPKEGPSILRIQQVVRGDSAAYFCASSPDRGGNQPQHFGDGTRLSIL.

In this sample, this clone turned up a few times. CDR3 sequence (DNA): TGTGCCAGCAGCTACCTGGAGCGGGGGAACAACGAGCAGTACTTC. This encodes CASSYLERGNNEQYF. This rearrangement joins TRBV7-9 to TRBJ2-7; 8 bases match TRBD2. The CDR3 totals 15 residues. Germline V lookup: CDR1 SEHNR, CDR2 FQNEAQ (reference sequence). Trimming removed 4 bases from V and 5 bases from J; junction bases left unmatched: 10.

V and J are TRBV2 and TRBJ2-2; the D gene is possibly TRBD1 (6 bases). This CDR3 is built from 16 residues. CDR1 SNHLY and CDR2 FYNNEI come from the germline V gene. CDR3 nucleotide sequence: TGTGCTGCTAAACCGGGACAACGAAAGATCACCGGGGAGCTGTTTTTT. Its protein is CAAKPGQRKITGELFF.

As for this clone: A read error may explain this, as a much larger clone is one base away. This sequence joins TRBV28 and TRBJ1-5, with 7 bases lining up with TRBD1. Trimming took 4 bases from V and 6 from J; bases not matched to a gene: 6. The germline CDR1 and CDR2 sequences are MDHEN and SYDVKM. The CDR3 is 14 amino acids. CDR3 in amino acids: CASSSGTESQPQHF. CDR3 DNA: TGTGCCAGCAGTTCCGGGACAGAGAGTCAGCCCCAGCATTTT. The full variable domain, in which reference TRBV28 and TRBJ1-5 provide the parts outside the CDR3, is DVKVTQSSRYLVKRTGEKVFLECVQDMDHENMFWYRQDPGLGLRLIYFSYDVKMKEKGDIPEGYSVSREKKERFSLILESASTNQTSMYLCASSSGTESQPQHFGDGTRLSIL.

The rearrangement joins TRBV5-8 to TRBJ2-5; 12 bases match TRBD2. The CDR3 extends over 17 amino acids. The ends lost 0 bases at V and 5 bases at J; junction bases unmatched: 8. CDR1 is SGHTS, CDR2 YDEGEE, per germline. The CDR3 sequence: CASSLVTSGSPWETQYF. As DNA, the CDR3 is TGTGCCAGCAGCTTGGTGACTAGCGGGAGCCCTTGGGAGACCCAGTACTTC.

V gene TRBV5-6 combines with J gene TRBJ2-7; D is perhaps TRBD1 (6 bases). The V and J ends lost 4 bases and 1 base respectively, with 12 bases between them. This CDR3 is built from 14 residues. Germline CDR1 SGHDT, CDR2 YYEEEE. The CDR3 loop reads CASSKSGVSYEQYF. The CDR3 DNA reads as TGTGCCAGCAGCAAGTCAGGGGTATCCTACGAGCAGTACTTC.

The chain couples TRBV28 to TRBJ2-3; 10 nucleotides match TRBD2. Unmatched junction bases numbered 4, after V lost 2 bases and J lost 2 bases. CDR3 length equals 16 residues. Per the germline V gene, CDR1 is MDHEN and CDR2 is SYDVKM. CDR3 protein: CASSLGTSENTDTQYF. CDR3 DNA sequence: TGTGCCAGCAGTTTAGGGACTAGCGAGAACACAGATACGCAGTATTTT.